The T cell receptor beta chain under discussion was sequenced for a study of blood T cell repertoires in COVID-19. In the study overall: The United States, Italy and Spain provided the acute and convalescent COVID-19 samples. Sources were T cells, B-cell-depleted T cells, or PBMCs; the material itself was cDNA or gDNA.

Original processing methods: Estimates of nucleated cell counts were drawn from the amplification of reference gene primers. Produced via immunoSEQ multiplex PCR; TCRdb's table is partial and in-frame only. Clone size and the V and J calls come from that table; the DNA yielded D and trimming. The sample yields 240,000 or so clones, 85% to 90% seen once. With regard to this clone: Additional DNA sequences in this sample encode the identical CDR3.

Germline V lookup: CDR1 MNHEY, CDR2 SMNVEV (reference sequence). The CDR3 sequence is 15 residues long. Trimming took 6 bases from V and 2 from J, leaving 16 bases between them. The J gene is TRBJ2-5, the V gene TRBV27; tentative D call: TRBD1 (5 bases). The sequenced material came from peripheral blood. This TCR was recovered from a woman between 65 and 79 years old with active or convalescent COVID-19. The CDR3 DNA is TGTGCCAGCAGCCCTTATTTGGCAGGGCAAGAGACCCAGTACTTC. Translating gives CASSPYLAGQETQYF.